This T cell receptor (beta chain) comes out of a study of T cell responses to AZD1222 COVID-19 vaccine. Study-level findings and limits: Spike-specific TCR breadth and depth both grew after two AZD1222 doses.

The table came from immunoSEQ multiplex PCR; TCRdb's copy has only in-frame clones and leaves some out. The sample contains about 160,000 clones, roughly nine tenths of which appear only once. Germline CDR1 reads MNHEY; CDR2 reads SVGEGT. V shed 0 bases, J shed 7 bases, and the junction held 15 bases outside the gene matches. This CDR3 comprises 17 residues. With regard to this clone: Its cognate antigen is unknown.

The clonotype comes from an adult who received the AZD1222 COVID-19 vaccine. The sample consisted of peripheral blood, taken 28 days after the second AZD1222 dose. The chain links TRBV6-2 or TRBV6-3 to TRBJ2-7, with 7 bases fitting TRBD2. The CDR3 here is CASSYSGRRDWREEQYF. The CDR3 DNA sequence: TGTGCCAGCAGTTACTCGGGTCGCCGGGACTGGCGGGAGGAGCAGTACTTC.